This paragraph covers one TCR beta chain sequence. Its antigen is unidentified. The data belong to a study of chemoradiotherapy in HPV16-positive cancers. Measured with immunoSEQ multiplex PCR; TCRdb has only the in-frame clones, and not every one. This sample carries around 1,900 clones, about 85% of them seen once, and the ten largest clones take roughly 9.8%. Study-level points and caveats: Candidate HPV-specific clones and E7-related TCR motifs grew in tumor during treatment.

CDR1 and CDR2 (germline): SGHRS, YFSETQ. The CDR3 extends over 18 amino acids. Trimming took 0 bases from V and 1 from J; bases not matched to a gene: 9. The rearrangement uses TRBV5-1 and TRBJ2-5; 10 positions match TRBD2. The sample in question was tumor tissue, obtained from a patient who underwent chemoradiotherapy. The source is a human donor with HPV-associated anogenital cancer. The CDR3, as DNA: TGCGCCAGCAGCTTGGGTCTAGCGGGAGATGCAGCCCAAGAGACCCAGTACTTC. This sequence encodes CASSLGLAGDAAQETQYF.